The clone carrying this TCR beta chain has more than one count but fewer than ten. What it recognizes is unknown. After removal of 5 bases from V and 4 bases from J, the junction contained 7 bases not matched to a gene. The germline V gene has CDR1 SGHAT and CDR2 FQDESV (reference sequence). The CDR3 runs 16 residues. In the PCR, 60 Vbeta and 13 Jbeta primers were used. Using immunoSEQ multiplex PCR, the repertoire was profiled, and TCRdb retains in-frame clones only, with some absent. The sample shows approximately 160,000 clones, over 75% of them seen only once. The data stem from a study of cytomegalovirus exposure and HLA in healthy donors. Study context: HLA-typed donors were the source of about 81 million unique TCRs held in an early data release.

The study's findings and limits: Exclusion as indistinguishable affected some V segments, including TRBV6-2 and TRBV6-3.

Sequenced material: PBMCs. The chain carries TRBV11-1 and TRBJ2-1; 11 bases are a match to TRBD2. The clonotype originates from a male donor in good health and CMV-seronegative. The CDR3: CASSLMGTSGYNEQFF. The CDR3 bases are TGTGCCAGCAGCCTCATGGGGACTAGCGGATACAATGAGCAGTTCTTC. Full variable domain (missing parts from reference TRBV11-1 and TRBJ2-1): EAEVAQSPRYKITEKSQAVAFWCDPISGHATLYWYRQILGQGPELLVQFQDESVVDDSQLPKDRFSAERLKGVDSTLKIQPAELGDSAMYLCASSLMGTSGYNEQFFGPGTRLTVL.